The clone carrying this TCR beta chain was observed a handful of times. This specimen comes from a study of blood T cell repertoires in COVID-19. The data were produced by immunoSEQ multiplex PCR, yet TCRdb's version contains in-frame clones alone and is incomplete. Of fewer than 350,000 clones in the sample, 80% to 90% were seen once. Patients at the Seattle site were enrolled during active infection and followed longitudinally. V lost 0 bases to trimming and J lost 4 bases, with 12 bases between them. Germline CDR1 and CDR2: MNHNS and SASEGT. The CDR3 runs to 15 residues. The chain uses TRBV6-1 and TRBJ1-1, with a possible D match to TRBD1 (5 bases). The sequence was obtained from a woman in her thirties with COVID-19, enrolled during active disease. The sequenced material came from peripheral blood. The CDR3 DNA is TGTGCCAGCAGTGAAGCATGGGGGGGAAGCACTGAAGCTTTCTTT. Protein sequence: CASSEAWGGSTEAFF.